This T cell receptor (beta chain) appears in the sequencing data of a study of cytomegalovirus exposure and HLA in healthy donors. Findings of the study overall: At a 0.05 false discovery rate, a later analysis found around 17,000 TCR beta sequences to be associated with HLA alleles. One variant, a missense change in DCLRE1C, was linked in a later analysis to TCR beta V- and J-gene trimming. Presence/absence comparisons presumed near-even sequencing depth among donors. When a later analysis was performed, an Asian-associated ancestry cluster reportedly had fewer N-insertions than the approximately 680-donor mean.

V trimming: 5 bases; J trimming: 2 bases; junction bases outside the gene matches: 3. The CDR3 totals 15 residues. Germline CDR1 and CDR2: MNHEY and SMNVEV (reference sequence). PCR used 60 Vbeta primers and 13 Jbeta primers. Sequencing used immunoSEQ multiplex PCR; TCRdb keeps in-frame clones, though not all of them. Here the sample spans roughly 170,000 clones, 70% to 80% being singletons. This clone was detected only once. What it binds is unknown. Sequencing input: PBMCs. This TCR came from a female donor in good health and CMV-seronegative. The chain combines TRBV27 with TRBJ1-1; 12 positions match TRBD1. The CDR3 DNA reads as TGTGCCAGCAGTCGCGGGACAGGGGGCAACACTGAAGCTTTCTTT. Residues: CASSRGTGGNTEAFF.